This T cell receptor beta chain was profiled in a study of human T cells and chemical hapten exposure. About the research overall: Upper-back patches of 0.01% DPC were read at 6 days.

Trimming took off 4 bases at V and 7 bases at J, with 16 bases between the two ends. The CDR3 runs to 14 residues. Germline assignment: CDR1 SQVTM and CDR2 ANQGSEA. This clonotype was seen just once. Time point denoted: pre-sensitization, week 0. Regarding treatment: therapeutic diphenylcyclopropenone sensitization with weekly scalp DPC. Blood was drawn before each patch test was applied. Total RNA was isolated from whole blood that had not been fractionated. Each cDNA molecule in the library carried unique molecular identifiers. A single record per CDR3 protein comes from TCRdb applying MiXCR to the RACE reads. The sample includes tens of thousands of distinct CDR3 sequences, 12% to 15% of them seen just once.

This clonotype was sampled from a woman aged 45 to 65 with alopecia areata. Some clones in this sample may be carry-over from other donors' samples. Source: whole blood, taken in connection with sensitization to the hapten diphenylcyclopropenone (DPC). This sequence joins TRBV29-1 and TRBJ1-4; D gene ambiguous. Written as DNA, the CDR3 is TGCAGCGTTGTCAGCTCCCGGGATGGTGAAAAACTGTTTTTT. Protein: CSVVSSRDGEKLFF.